This TCR beta chain originates from a study of memory CD4+ T cells and cytomegalovirus serostatus. Whole-study context: Donors were healthy Belgian adults, some 10 CMV seropositive and around 23 seronegative.

The sort gate was single viable CD3+CD4+CD8-CD45RO+ cells for memory CD4+ T cells. Donors' CMV status reflects serum IgG against pp150, pp28, p38, p52. CD4+ T cells were isolated by positive magnetic selection. V was trimmed by 3 bases and J by 4 bases, leaving 16 bases between them. Germline CDR1 and CDR2: SNHLY and FYNNEI. This CDR3 is built from 15 residues. Generated by immunoSEQ multiplex PCR, the TCRdb table keeps only in-frame clones and is missing some. The profile shows 60,000 to 75,000 clones, over 70% of them singletons. The sample consisted of memory CD4+ T cells from blood. The J gene is TRBJ2-7, the V gene TRBV2; D gene ambiguous. This clonotype originated in an adult in good health and CMV-seronegative. Some clones in this sample may be carry-over from other donors' samples. The CDR3 protein is CASSEETSRIYEQYF. The CDR3, as DNA: TGTGCCAGCAGTGAGGAGACATCTCGAATTTACGAGCAGTACTTC. Together with reference TRBV2 and TRBJ2-7, the CDR3 gives the full variable domain: EPEVTQTPSHQVTQMGQEVILRCVPISNHLYFYWYRQILGQKVEFLVSFYNNEISEKSEIFDDQFSVERPDGSNFTLKIRSTKLEDSAMYFCASSEETSRIYEQYFGPGTRLTVT.